This paragraph covers one T cell receptor beta chain sequence. Its antigen is not identified. Overlapping HIV-1 Gag 15-mer peptides at 1 ug per peptide per mL were used. Sorted nonresponding memory CD4+ T cells were CD40L-negative, CD69-negative, CD45RO-high. The data stem from a study of persistence of HIV-infected CD4 T cells. CDR1 is MDHEN, CDR2 SYDVKM, per germline. The CDR3 is 16 residues long. After removal of 4 bases from V and 1 base from J, the junction contained 4 bases not matched to a gene. This was the immunoSEQ version 4 assay in survey mode. Profiled with immunoSEQ multiplex PCR; TCRdb holds only in-frame clones, not every one. The sample gives about 64,000 clones, under 80% of which show up once; over 1.5% is in the top ten.

The origin of this receptor is an adult man with HIV who was CMV-seropositive. The specimen comprised CD4+ T cells sorted from PBMCs after 18-hour stimulation, sampled from a patient who received antiretroviral therapy. The gene calls are TRBV28 and TRBJ2-3; TRBD2 matches at 11 bases. This CDR3 is CASSSLAGGRTDTQYF. The CDR3 nucleotides are TGTGCCAGCAGTTCCCTAGCGGGGGGCCGCACAGATACGCAGTATTTT.